This entry is about one TCR beta chain. Antigen unknown. The source of the sample is a study of T cell responses to AZD1222 COVID-19 vaccine. Whole-study results and caveats: Only six people who got AZD1222 tested seropositive at baseline. Nearly half of spike-specific TCRs reportedly target variant regions that are unmutated in the B.1.351 and B.1.1.7 variants. Spike-specific TCRs gained breadth and depth after people received two AZD1222 doses. Dominant CD4 TCR responses targeted spike regions 160-218 and 743-854.

The table came from immunoSEQ multiplex PCR; TCRdb's copy has only in-frame clones and leaves some out. The sample contains 80,000 to 90,000 clones, around nine tenths of which appear only once. V lost 8 bases and J lost 3; bases outside the gene matches: 4. The CDR3 sequence is 13 residues long. Germline V gene data show CDR1 as MNHEY and CDR2 as SVGAGI. This TCR derives from an adult in good health. This chain connects TRBV6-5 to TRBJ2-7; 10 bases are a match to TRBD2. The sample consisted of peripheral blood, taken on day 0 of AZD1222 vaccination. The CDR3 loop is CASVLAGDYEQYF. The CDR3 nucleotides are TGTGCCAGCGTGCTAGCGGGAGACTACGAGCAGTACTTC.